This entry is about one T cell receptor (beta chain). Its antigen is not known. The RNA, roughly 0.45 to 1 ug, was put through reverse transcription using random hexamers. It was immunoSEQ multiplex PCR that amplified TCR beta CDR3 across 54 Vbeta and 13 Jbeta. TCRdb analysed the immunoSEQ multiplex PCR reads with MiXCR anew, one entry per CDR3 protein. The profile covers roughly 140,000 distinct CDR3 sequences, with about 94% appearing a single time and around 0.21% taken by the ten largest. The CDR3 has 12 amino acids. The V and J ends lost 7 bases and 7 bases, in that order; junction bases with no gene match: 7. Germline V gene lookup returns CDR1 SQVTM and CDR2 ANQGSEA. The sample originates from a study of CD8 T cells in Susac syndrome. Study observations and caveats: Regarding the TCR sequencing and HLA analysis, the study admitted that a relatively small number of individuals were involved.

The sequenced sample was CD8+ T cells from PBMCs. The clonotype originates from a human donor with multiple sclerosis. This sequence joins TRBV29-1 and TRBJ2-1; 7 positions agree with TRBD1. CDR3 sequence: CSARTGANEQFF. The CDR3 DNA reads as TGCAGCGCGCGGACAGGAGCAAATGAGCAGTTCTTC.